This T cell receptor beta chain is drawn from a study of Ad26.COV2.S vaccination and SARS-CoV-2 variants. The treatment: about 20 received Ad26.COV2.S at low or high dose, single or two shots; five or six received placebo; per-sample allocation not given. Collection of samples fell on day 63 after the first vaccine or placebo injection. Cohort 1b enrolled adults aged 18-55 years in Boston. The table came from immunoSEQ multiplex PCR; TCRdb's copy has only in-frame clones and leaves some out. The table lists hundreds of thousands of clones, roughly 91% of them singletons. Germline-derived CDR1 and CDR2 are SGDLS and YYNGEE. V lost 4 bases, J lost 4 bases, and 9 bases stayed unmatched. CDR3 size: 15 residues.

This material consisted of peripheral blood, taken in a trial of Ad26.COV2.S vaccine versus placebo. The receptor was derived from a person between 18 and 65 years old who received the Ad26.COV2.S COVID-19 vaccine or a placebo. The chain joins TRBV9 to TRBJ2-5; 8 bases match TRBD2. The CDR3 DNA is TGTGCCAGCAGCCTAATCCCGGGGGGGCCAGAGACCCAGTACTTC. It codes for CASSLIPGGPETQYF.